The T cell receptor beta chain described here comes from a study of post-analysis software for immune sequencing data. Across the study: In terms of disease course, relapsing-remitting, secondary progressive and progressive-relapsing multiple sclerosis were included.

TCR beta cDNA libraries had unique molecular identifiers. T cells numbering about 0.9 to 11 million yielded about 500,000 cDNA molecules. MiXCR, applied by TCRdb to the PCR reads, yields one record per CDR3 protein. This sample has under 200,000 distinct CDR3 sequences, with 35% to 40% found just once. This clonotype was picked up a small number of times. Its antigen is currently unknown. Study-wide points: A significant reduction in normalized Chao1 diversity was observed in multiple sclerosis patients versus controls. Five or six TRBV segments were more frequent in patients than controls; TRBV5-6, TRBV5-1 and TRBV20-1 belonged to this group.

The CDR3 covers 15 residues. Germline V gene data show CDR1 as SGHNT and CDR2 as YYREEE (reference sequence). The ends lost 0 bases at V and 4 bases at J; junction bases unmatched: 5. The receptor comes from a girl aged 10 to 17 with multiple sclerosis. The sequencing here drew on blood, taken after autologous hematopoietic stem cell transplantation. The chain couples TRBV5-4 to TRBJ2-3; 7 bases match TRBD2. CDR3 residues: CASSLGGSQPDTQYF. In DNA, the CDR3 is TGTGCCAGCAGCTTGGGCGGGAGCCAGCCAGATACGCAGTATTTT.